The rows below give T cell receptor beta chains drawn from one sample of a study of human CD8 memory T cell subsets. With the 5' RACE reads reprocessed, TCRdb shows one record per CDR3 protein and no DNA. The listing records approximately 5,700 distinct CDR3 sequences. Sequenced sample: CD8+ T cells from PBMCs. The receptors were gathered from a human donor in good health. Both conserved end residues are part of each CDR3. The order of the fields is CDR3 length, clone size, J gene, V gene, CDR3 protein. Expanded clones get a size class; other rows say once, few or many, or leave the size out.

15 | - | TRBJ2-5 | TRBV7-9 | CASSTGQGPQETQYF
15 | - | TRBJ2-7 | TRBV3-1 | CASSLGLAGVVEQYF
16 | - | TRBJ2-5 | TRBV3-1 | CASSHPALAGEETQYF
16 | - | TRBJ2-1 | TRBV6-2/TRBV6-3 | CASSLSGLAGVNEQFF
14 | - | TRBJ1-2 | TRBV5-5 | CASSSLTGDYGYTF
13 | - | TRBJ2-7 | TRBV2 | CASTPLSSYEQYF
14 | - | TRBJ1-4 | TRBV2 | CASSEGGYNEKLFF
18 | - | TRBJ1-2 | TRBV4-1 | CASSQETDWARIGDGYTF
11 | - | TRBJ2-7 | TRBV14 | CASSLSYEQYF
15 | - | TRBJ2-1 | TRBV29-1 | CSVEDLKRAYNEQFF
15 | medium-sized | TRBJ2-3 | TRBV24-1 | CATSDPRGLTDTQYF
14 | - | TRBJ2-5 | TRBV7-9 | CASSSTSGSETQYF
17 | - | TRBJ1-1 | TRBV2 | CASSEVVGQGANTEAFF
13 | - | TRBJ1-1 | TRBV5-1 | CASSLGQPYEAFF
13 | medium-sized | TRBJ1-1 | TRBV11-3 | CASSLEGGHKAFF
15 | hyperexpanded | TRBJ2-3 | TRBV5-4 | CASSPTPGAGDTQYF
16 | - | TRBJ1-3 | TRBV4-2 | CASSQDEEERGNTIYF
14 | - | TRBJ1-5 | TRBV19 | CASGGRGVNQPQHF
15 | - | TRBJ1-6 | TRBV15 | CATSPERGGSSPLHF
13 | - | TRBJ1-1 | TRBV5-1 | CASSLDDSYEAFF
17 | - | TRBJ2-1 | TRBV4-3 | CASSQGSSGSVYNEQFF
15 | - | TRBJ1-6 | TRBV20-1 | CSARDVDSEGSPLHF
12 | - | TRBJ2-7 | TRBV20-1 | CSDKREGYEQYF
15 | - | TRBJ2-5 | TRBV2 | CASSETPGPRETQYF
15 | - | TRBJ1-2 | TRBV7-8 | CASSRKGQGVYGYTF
13 | - | TRBJ1-5 | TRBV20-1 | CSAQDGRNQPQHF
12 | - | TRBJ2-2 | TRBV2 | CASTRGAGELFF
14 | - | TRBJ2-1 | TRBV4-2 | CASSQETGTGEQFF
17 | - | TRBJ2-1 | TRBV12-3/TRBV12-4 | CASSSALAGSSYNEQFF
14 | - | TRBJ2-1 | TRBV6-2/TRBV6-3 | CASSYPGVYNEQFF
13 | - | TRBJ1-5 | TRBV19 | CASSTVGNQPQHF
12 | medium-sized | TRBJ1-2 | TRBV5-5 | CASTQGGYGYTF
13 | - | TRBJ2-5 | TRBV11-2 | CASSLEVGQAQYF
16 | medium-sized | TRBJ1-1 | TRBV20-1 | CSARDQTGDNGAEAFF
16 | - | TRBJ2-7 | TRBV28 | CASSLEGPGYSYEQYF
13 | - | TRBJ2-1 | TRBV6-2/TRBV6-3 | CASAFSGYNEQFF
14 | - | TRBJ2-7 | TRBV11-2 | CASSSTSGPVEQYF
14 | - | TRBJ2-7 | TRBV5-4 | CASSPENSPYEQYF
14 | medium-sized | TRBJ1-1 | TRBV5-1 | CASRPGPTHTEAFF
15 | - | TRBJ1-1 | TRBV4-1 | CASSPKQGSGTEAFF
15 | medium-sized | TRBJ1-2 | TRBV20-1 | CSAQDGAPTYYGYTF
18 | - | TRBJ2-1 | TRBV4-2 | CASSQASGSLSSYNEQFF
16 | - | TRBJ2-1 | TRBV11-3 | CASSYGGLAGDNEQFF
13 | - | TRBJ1-1 | TRBV7-8 | CASSQTGLPEAFF
15 | - | TRBJ1-1 | TRBV5-4 | CASSVGGTPNTEAFF
13 | - | TRBJ1-1 | TRBV7-2 | CASSFHEATEAFF
13 | - | TRBJ1-1 | TRBV12-3/TRBV12-4 | CASSSGPATEAFF
14 | - | TRBJ1-2 | TRBV27 | CASSFLSGAEGYTF
14 | - | TRBJ2-7 | TRBV9 | CASSVGQGVYEQYF
15 | - | TRBJ2-1 | TRBV4-1 | CASSHSSASGNEQFF
14 | - | TRBJ2-1 | TRBV6-2/TRBV6-3 | CASMIAGVYNEQFF
17 | - | TRBJ1-3 | TRBV20-1 | CSARDQSVGPSGNTIYF
11 | - | TRBJ2-1 | TRBV2 | CASSIGNEQFF
15 | - | TRBJ1-3 | TRBV12-5 | CASGSGHHSGNTIYF
15 | large | TRBJ2-7 | TRBV28 | CASSLGQGPSYEQYF